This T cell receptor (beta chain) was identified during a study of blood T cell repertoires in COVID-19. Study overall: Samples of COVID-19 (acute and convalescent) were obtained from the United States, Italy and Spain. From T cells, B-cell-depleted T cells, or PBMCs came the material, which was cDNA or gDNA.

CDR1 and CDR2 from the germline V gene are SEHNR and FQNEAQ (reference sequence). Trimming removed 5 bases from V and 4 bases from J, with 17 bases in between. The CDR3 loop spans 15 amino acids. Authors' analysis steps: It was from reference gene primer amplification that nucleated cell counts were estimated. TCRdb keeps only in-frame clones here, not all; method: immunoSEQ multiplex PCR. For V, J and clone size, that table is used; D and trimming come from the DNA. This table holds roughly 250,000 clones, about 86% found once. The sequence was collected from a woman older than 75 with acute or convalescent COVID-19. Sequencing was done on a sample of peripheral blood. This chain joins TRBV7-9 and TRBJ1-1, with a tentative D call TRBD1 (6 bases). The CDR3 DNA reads TGTGCCAGCAGCCCCTCGGGGGGGCGGACCACTGAAGCTTTCTTT. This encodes CASSPSGGRTTEAFF.